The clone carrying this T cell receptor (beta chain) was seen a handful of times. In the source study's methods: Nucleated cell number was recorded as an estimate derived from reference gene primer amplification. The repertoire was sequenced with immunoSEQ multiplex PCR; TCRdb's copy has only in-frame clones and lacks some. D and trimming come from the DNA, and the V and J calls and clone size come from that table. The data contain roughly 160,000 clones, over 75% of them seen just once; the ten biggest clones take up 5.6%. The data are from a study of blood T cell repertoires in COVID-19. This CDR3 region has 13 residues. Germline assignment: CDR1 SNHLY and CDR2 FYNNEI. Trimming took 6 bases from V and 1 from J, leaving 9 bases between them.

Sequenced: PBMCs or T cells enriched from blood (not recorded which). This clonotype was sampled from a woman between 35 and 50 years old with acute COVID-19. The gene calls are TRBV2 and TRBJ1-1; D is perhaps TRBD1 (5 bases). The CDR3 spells CASRNGQNTEAFF. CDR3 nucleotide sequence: TGTGCCAGCAGAAACGGACAGAACACTGAAGCTTTCTTT.